This paragraph covers one T cell receptor beta chain sequence. The CDR3 has 14 residues. J was trimmed by 2 bases and V by 2 bases; bases with no gene match: 3. In germline, CDR1 is SNHLY, CDR2 FYNNEI. This table comes from immunoSEQ multiplex PCR, and its TCRdb copy is limited to in-frame clones, with some not included. This table holds some 40,000 clones, around 73% found once. The source of the sample is a study of blood T cell repertoires in COVID-19. This chain connects TRBV2 to TRBJ2-7, with 7 bases identical to TRBD1. Specimen: peripheral blood. The origin of this receptor is a man in his sixties or seventies with acute or convalescent COVID-19. The CDR3 sequence: CASSERQGPYEQYF. In DNA, the CDR3 is TGTGCCAGCAGTGAACGACAGGGTCCCTACGAGCAGTACTTC.